The 9 T cell receptor beta chains presented below share a single source sample, sequenced in a study of blood T cell repertoires in COVID-19. The method was immunoSEQ multiplex PCR; TCRdb's version includes in-frame clones alone and lacks a portion of them. Counted here are 300,000 or so clones, approximately 90% occurring once; the ten biggest clones make up 5.5% to 8%. The sequencing sample was made of peripheral blood. The source is a woman in her twenties or thirties who had recovered from COVID-19.

The J gene is TRBJ1-2, the V gene TRBV6-5, with TRBD1 matching over 8 bases. The CDR3 contains 14 residues. V was clipped by 7 bases and J by 5 bases; unmatched bases: 9. In germline, CDR1 is MNHEY, CDR2 SVGAGI. The CDR3 spells CASTKGQGAYGYTF. The CDR3 DNA is TGTGCCAGCACCAAGGGGCAGGGGGCTTATGGCTACACCTTC.

V and J are TRBV7-3 and TRBJ1-5, with 7 positions matching TRBD1. With 3 bases clipped from V and 4 bases from J, the junction kept 12 bases outside the gene matches. CDR3 size: 17 residues. Germline CDR1 SGHTA, CDR2 FQGTGA. CDR3 in DNA: TGTGCCAGCAGCTTCCCACCGGGACAGAGGGTTAATCAGCCCCAGCATTTT. It specifies CASSFPPGQRVNQPQHF. Complete variable domain (other parts from reference TRBV7-3 and TRBJ1-5): GAGVSQTPSNKVTEKGKYVELRCDPISGHTALYWYRQSLGQGPEFLIYFQGTGAADDSGLPNDRFFAVRPEGSVSTLKIQRTERGDSAVYLCASSFPPGQRVNQPQHFGDGTRLSIL.

This chain links TRBV19 with TRBJ1-2; possibly TRBD1 for D (6 bases). This CDR3 has 14 amino acids. The V end lost 5 bases, the J end lost 7 bases, and 17 bases lay between the germline ends. Germline CDR1 and CDR2: LNHDA and SQIVND (reference sequence). The CDR3 loop reads CASSHRDGKLGYTF. The CDR3 bases are TGTGCCAGTAGTCACAGGGATGGTAAACTTGGCTACACCTTC. Based on the CDR3 plus reference TRBV19 and TRBJ1-2, the full variable domain is DGGITQSPKYLFRKEGQNVTLSCEQNLNHDAMYWYRQDPGQGLRLIYYSQIVNDFQKGDIAEGYSVSREKKESFPLTVTSAQKNPTAFYLCASSHRDGKLGYTFGSGTRLTVV.

The chain employs TRBV7-2 and TRBJ2-1; 11 bases map to TRBD2. Germline assignment: CDR1 SGHTA and CDR2 FQGNSA. The CDR3 is 15 amino acids. V was pared by 7 bases and J by 5 bases, with 7 bases of the junction left unmatched. CDR3 region: CASTYSGGADNEQFF. For the CDR3, the DNA is TGTGCCAGCACCTATAGCGGGGGGGCTGACAATGAGCAGTTCTTC.

The rearrangement joins TRBV6-6 to TRBJ2-7; 8 nucleotides match TRBD1. The length of the CDR3 is 14 residues. From germline, CDR1 is MNHNY and CDR2 SVGAGI (reference sequence). The J segment lost 2 bases and the V segment lost 2 bases, leaving 2 bases of the junction unmatched. This chain's CDR3 is CASSYRQGPYEQYF. In DNA, the CDR3 is TGTGCCAGCAGTTACAGACAGGGGCCCTACGAGCAGTACTTC.

The gene calls are TRBV4-2 and TRBJ2-3; TRBD2 aligns across 12 bases. Looked up from germline, CDR1 is LGHNA and CDR2 is YNFKEQ. The V gene end was trimmed by 5 bases and the J gene end by 4 bases; junction bases not matched to a gene: 4. This CDR3 comprises 15 residues. The CDR3, as DNA: TGTGCCAGCAGCGCTAGCGGGGGGGTGGCAGATACGCAGTATTTT. Its protein is CASSASGGVADTQYF.

This chain links TRBV12-5 with TRBJ2-1, with a weak D call TRBD1 (6 bases). The CDR3 is 13 residues long. CDR1 is LGHNT and CDR2 is FRNRAP in the germline V gene. Between the trimmed V and J ends, which lost 6 bases and 3 bases, there was a span of 9 bases. CDR3 region: CASGQGDYNEQFF. In nucleotides, the CDR3 is TGTGCTAGTGGACAGGGAGACTACAATGAGCAGTTCTTC.

The rearrangement links TRBV7-8 to TRBJ2-5, with TRBD1 as a possible D gene (6 bases). CDR3 length: 12 amino acids. Germline-derived CDR1 and CDR2 are SGHVS and FQNEAQ. V lost 1 base and J 9 bases, leaving 9 bases between the germline ends. DNA for the CDR3: TGTGCCAGCAGCTTAGACTGGGGGCCCCAGTACTTC. Amino acids: CASSLDWGPQYF.

The chain uses TRBV28 and TRBJ2-2; 10 bases are shared with TRBD1. CDR1 and CDR2 (germline): MDHEN, SYDVKM. V gave up 1 base and J gave up 3 bases; unmatched junction bases: 5. The CDR3 runs 17 residues. Written as DNA, the CDR3 is TGTGCCAGCAGTTTATCCCTGACAGGGGGCTACACCGGGGAGCTGTTTTTT. This sequence encodes CASSLSLTGGYTGELFF.